One and the same sample provided the 12 T cell receptor beta chains below, sequenced in a study of cytomegalovirus exposure and HLA in healthy donors. Profiling relied on immunoSEQ multiplex PCR, and the TCRdb table lists in-frame clones only, not all of them. The sample holds 200,000 or so clones, 80% to 90% seen once. Sample: PBMCs. The receptors derive from a woman younger than 45 in good health and CMV-seropositive.

This clone appeared a single time. J is TRBJ2-7 and V is TRBV5-4; TRBD1 might be the D (6 bases). Germline loops: CDR1 SGHNT, CDR2 YYREEE (reference sequence). The CDR3 totals 15 residues. V was pared by 2 bases and J by 4 bases, with 16 bases between. The chain's CDR3 is CASSFNSRGWYEQYF. For the CDR3, the DNA is TGTGCCAGCAGCTTTAATAGCAGGGGATGGTACGAGCAGTACTTC.

This chain connects TRBV30 to TRBJ2-2; the match to TRBD2 covers 7 bases. This CDR3 is 15 amino acids long. Trimming cost V 1 base and J 1 base; bases outside gene matches: 3. CDR1 and CDR2 (germline): GTSNPN, SVGIG (reference sequence). The chain's CDR3 is CAWSGPGGNTGELFF. The CDR3 bases are TGTGCCTGGAGTGGCCCGGGAGGGAACACCGGGGAGCTGTTTTTT.

In this sample, this clone turned up a few times. V usage is TRBV29-1 and J usage is TRBJ1-2; D may be TRBD1 (6 bases). The length of the CDR3 is 14 residues. Germline CDR1 and CDR2: SQVTM and ANQGSEA. The V end lost 7 bases, the J end lost 8 bases, and 23 bases lay between the germline ends. The CDR3 spells CSAPLHDRSGGYTF. CDR3 nucleotides: TGCAGCGCCCCGTTGCATGACAGGTCTGGAGGCTACACCTTC.

The V and J genes are TRBV4-1 and TRBJ1-2; 10 bases are a match to TRBD1. CDR3 length: 16 residues. CDR1 is MGHRA and CDR2 is YSYEKL in the germline V gene. The V gene end was trimmed by 2 bases and the J gene end by 7 bases; junction bases not matched to a gene: 10. The CDR3 DNA is TGCGCCAGCAGCCAAACCGGGACAGGGGAAACTCGTGGCTACACCTTC. Translation: CASSQTGTGETRGYTF.

This chain uses TRBV29-1 with TRBJ2-7; no firm D call. V was trimmed by 1 base and J by 2 bases, leaving 12 bases between them. Germline V gene sequence: CDR1 SQVTM, CDR2 ANQGSEA. This CDR3 spans 14 amino acids. CDR3 in amino acids: CSVEVTARTYEQYF. In DNA, the CDR3 is TGCAGCGTTGAAGTTACGGCGAGGACCTACGAGCAGTACTTC.

This clone was counted a few times. The rearrangement uses TRBV4-1 and TRBJ1-2; TRBD1 matches at 7 bases. Trimming cost V 2 bases and J 8 bases; bases outside gene matches: 5. CDR3 length: 13 amino acids. Germline CDR1 MGHRA, CDR2 YSYEKL. DNA of the CDR3: TGCGCCAGCAGCCAATCAGGGGGGCAAGGCTACACCTTC. As protein: CASSQSGGQGYTF.

This chain links TRBV7-9 with TRBJ1-2; D uncertain. Germline values: CDR1 SEHNR, CDR2 FQNEAQ (reference sequence). Trimming pared 1 base from V and 8 bases from J, leaving 11 bases between. This CDR3 is 13 amino acids long. CDR3 in amino acids: CASSLERSMGYTF. The CDR3, as DNA: TGTGCCAGCAGCTTAGAACGCAGTATGGGCTACACCTTC.

The CDR3 sequence is CASSPRGGVTEGYTF. Here the CDR3 DNA reads TGTGCCAGCAGCCCCAGGGGTGGTGTAACGGAGGGCTACACCTTC. The rearrangement links TRBV7-9 to TRBJ1-2; weak D call: TRBD1 (6 bases). With 5 bases removed from V and 8 bases from J, the gap between germline ends came to 21 bases. The CDR3 covers 15 residues. Germline loops: CDR1 SEHNR, CDR2 FQNEAQ (reference sequence).

This clone was seen a single time. The chain employs TRBV5-6 and TRBJ1-1; 8 bases fit TRBD1. The CDR3 has 14 amino acids. V was clipped by 5 bases and J by 5 bases; unmatched bases: 8. The germline CDR1 and CDR2 sequences are SGHDT and YYEEEE. CDR3 residues: CASRRGQGRTEAFF. The CDR3 coding sequence is TGTGCCAGCAGACGCGGACAGGGACGAACTGAAGCTTTCTTT.

The chain couples TRBV2 to TRBJ1-4; unclear D gene. Germline CDR1 SNHLY, CDR2 FYNNEI. With 6 bases removed from V and 8 bases from J, the gap between germline ends came to 25 bases. The CDR3 totals 17 residues. CDR3 coding DNA: TGTGCCAGCAGCCAAAGCGGAGCCTCTCGTATTGGGGAAAAACTGTTTTTT. Its translation is CASSQSGASRIGEKLFF. The complete variable domain, with remaining parts taken from reference TRBV2 and TRBJ1-4, reads EPEVTQTPSHQVTQMGQEVILRCVPISNHLYFYWYRQILGQKVEFLVSFYNNEISEKSEIFDDQFSVERPDGSNFTLKIRSTKLEDSAMYFCASSQSGASRIGEKLFFGSGTQLSVL.

The chain has TRBV11-3 and TRBJ2-1, with D tentatively TRBD1 (5 bases). Germline CDR1 SGHNT, CDR2 YENEEA. V lost 0 bases, J lost 4 bases, and 10 bases lay in between. This CDR3 spans 15 amino acids. Here the CDR3 DNA reads TGTGCCAGCAGCTTAGACGGCAGGGTGTACAATGAGCAGTTCTTC. It yields the protein CASSLDGRVYNEQFF.

The genes are TRBV19 and TRBJ1-4, with D possibly TRBD1 on 5 matching bases. Germline V gene sequence: CDR1 LNHDA, CDR2 SQIVND (reference sequence). Deletions cut 9 bases from V and 0 bases from J, with 11 bases between. The CDR3 runs to 14 residues. CDR3 nucleotide sequence: TGTGCCAGAGTAACGGGGGCAACTAATGAAAAACTGTTTTTT. It specifies CARVTGATNEKLFF.